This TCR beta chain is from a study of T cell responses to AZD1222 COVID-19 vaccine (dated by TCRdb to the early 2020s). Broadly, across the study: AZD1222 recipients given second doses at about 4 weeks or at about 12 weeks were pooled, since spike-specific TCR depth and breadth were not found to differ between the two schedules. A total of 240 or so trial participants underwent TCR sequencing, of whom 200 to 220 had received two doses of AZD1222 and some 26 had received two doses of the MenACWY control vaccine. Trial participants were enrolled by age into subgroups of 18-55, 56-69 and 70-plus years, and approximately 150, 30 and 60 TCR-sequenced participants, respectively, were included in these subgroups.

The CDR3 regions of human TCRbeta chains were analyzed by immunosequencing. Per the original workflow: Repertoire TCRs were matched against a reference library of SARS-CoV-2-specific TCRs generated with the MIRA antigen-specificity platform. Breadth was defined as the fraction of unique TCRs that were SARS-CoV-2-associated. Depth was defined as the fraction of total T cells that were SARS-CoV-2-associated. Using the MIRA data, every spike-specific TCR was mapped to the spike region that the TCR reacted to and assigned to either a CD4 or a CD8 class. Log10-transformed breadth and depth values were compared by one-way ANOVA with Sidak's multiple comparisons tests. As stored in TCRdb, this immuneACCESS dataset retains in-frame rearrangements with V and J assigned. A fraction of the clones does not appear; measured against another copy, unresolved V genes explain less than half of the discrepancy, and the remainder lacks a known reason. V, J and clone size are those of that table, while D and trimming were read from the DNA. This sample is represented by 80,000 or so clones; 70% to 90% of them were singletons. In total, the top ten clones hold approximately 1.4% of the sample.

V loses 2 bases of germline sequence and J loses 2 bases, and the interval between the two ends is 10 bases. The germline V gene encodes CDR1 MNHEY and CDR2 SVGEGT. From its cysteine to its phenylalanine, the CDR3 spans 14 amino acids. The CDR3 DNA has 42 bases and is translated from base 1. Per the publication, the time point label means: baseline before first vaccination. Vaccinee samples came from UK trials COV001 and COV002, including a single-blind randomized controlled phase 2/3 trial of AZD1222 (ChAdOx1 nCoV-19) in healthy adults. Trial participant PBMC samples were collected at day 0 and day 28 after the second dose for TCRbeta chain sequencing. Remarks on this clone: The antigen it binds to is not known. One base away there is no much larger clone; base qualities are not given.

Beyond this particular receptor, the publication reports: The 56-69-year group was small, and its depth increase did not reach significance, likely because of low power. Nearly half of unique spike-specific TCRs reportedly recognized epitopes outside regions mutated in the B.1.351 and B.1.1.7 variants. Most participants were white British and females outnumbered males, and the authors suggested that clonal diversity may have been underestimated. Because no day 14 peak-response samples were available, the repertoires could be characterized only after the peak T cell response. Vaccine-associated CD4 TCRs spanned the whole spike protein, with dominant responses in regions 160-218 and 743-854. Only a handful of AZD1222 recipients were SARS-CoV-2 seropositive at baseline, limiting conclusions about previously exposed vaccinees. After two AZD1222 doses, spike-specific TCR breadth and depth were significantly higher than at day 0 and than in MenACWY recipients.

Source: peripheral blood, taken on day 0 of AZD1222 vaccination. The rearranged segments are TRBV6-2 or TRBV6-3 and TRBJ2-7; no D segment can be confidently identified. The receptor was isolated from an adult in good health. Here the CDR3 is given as CASSYSHATYEQYF. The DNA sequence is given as TGTGCCAGCAGTTACAGCCACGCTACCTACGAGCAGTACTTC.